This T cell receptor beta chain was recovered during a study of T cell responses to AZD1222 COVID-19 vaccine. Study-level points and caveats: Unmutated variant regions are reportedly the target of nearly half of TCRs that are spike-specific. Mapped onto spike, vaccine-associated CD4 TCRs spanned it and were dominant at 160-218 and 743-854. Two AZD1222 administrations were followed by greater Spike-specific TCR breadth and depth.

The table came from immunoSEQ multiplex PCR; TCRdb's copy has only in-frame clones and leaves some out. The sample consists of tens of thousands of clones, 80% to 90% of them appearing once. In the case of this clone: The antigen remains unidentified.

The CDR3 is 14 amino acids. Germline loops: CDR1 SGDLS, CDR2 YYNGEE. Between the trimmed V and J ends, which lost 0 bases and 4 bases, there was a span of 10 bases. This chain joins TRBV9 and TRBJ1-2; a weak D match, TRBD1 (5 bases). The sequences come from peripheral blood, collected on day 0 of MenACWY control vaccination. The sequence came from an adult in good health. The CDR3 loop is CASSVGEGFYGYTF. In DNA, the CDR3 is TGTGCCAGCAGCGTAGGTGAGGGGTTCTATGGCTACACCTTC.